Below are 26 T cell receptor beta chains sequenced from a single sample in a study of early stage breast cancer tumors. TCRdb's table, derived via immunoSEQ multiplex PCR, lists solely in-frame clones and lacks some. The sample consists of 69,000 or so clones, around 80% of them appearing once. Sequencing used blood. The receptors were gathered from a person aged 35-50 years with breast cancer.

This chain connects TRBV4-1 to TRBJ1-5; D ambiguous. V was pared by 0 bases and J by 4 bases, with 13 bases between. Looked up from germline, CDR1 is MGHRA and CDR2 is YSYEKL. CDR3 length: 16 amino acids. The CDR3 sequence: CASSQDQDIKNQPQHF. CDR3 nucleotide sequence: TGCGCCAGCAGCCAAGATCAAGACATAAAAAATCAGCCCCAGCATTTT.

The chain is built from TRBV7-3 and TRBJ1-1; D possibly corresponds to TRBD1 (5 bases). This CDR3 has 15 residues. Germline V gene sequence: CDR1 SGHTA, CDR2 FQGTGA. Trimming removed 4 bases at V and 0 bases at J, with 12 bases between. CDR3 sequence: CASSSSQAMNTEAFF. CDR3 nucleotide sequence: TGTGCCAGCAGCTCATCACAGGCTATGAACACTGAAGCTTTCTTT.

This clone occurred a few times. This sequence joins TRBV13 and TRBJ2-2; D gene uncertain. Looked up from germline, CDR1 is PRHDT and CDR2 is FYEKMQ (reference sequence). With 2 bases removed from V and 6 bases from J, the gap between germline ends came to 4 bases. The CDR3 length is 12 residues. This CDR3 is CASSLLPGELFF. CDR3 DNA: TGTGCCAGCAGCTTACTTCCCGGGGAGCTGTTTTTT.

This chain links TRBV6-6 with TRBJ1-5; D is unresolved. Germline values: CDR1 MNHNY, CDR2 SVGAGI (reference sequence). Trimming took 7 bases from V and 5 from J, leaving 12 bases between them. CDR3 length equals 13 residues. The CDR3 loop is CASTEGQYQPQHF. The CDR3 bases are TGTGCCAGCACCGAAGGGCAGTATCAGCCCCAGCATTTT.

In its sample, this clone was seen a few times. The gene calls are TRBV4-1 and TRBJ2-7, with D tentatively TRBD1 or TRBD2 (5 bases each). The CDR3 contains 12 residues. Trimming stripped 3 bases from V and 7 bases from J, with 10 bases between. Looked up from germline, CDR1 is MGHRA and CDR2 is YSYEKL. This CDR3 is CASSHGTAEQYF. CDR3 nucleotides: TGCGCCAGCAGCCACGGGACGGCTGAGCAGTACTTC.

The chain joins TRBV29-1 to TRBJ1-1; the D gene is possibly TRBD1 (6 bases). The CDR3 loop spans 13 amino acids. Germline V gene data show CDR1 as SQVTM and CDR2 as ANQGSEA. V was pared by 6 bases and J by 4 bases, with 15 bases between. CDR3 protein: CSVTGLLATEAFF. In DNA, the CDR3 is TGCAGCGTGACAGGTCTCCTTGCCACTGAAGCTTTCTTT.

This clone was found once. The rearrangement joins TRBV5-4 to TRBJ2-1; 14 bases are shared with TRBD2. This CDR3 is built from 15 residues. V gave up 3 bases and J gave up 6 bases; unmatched junction bases: 2. Germline assignment: CDR1 SGHNT and CDR2 YYREEE (reference sequence). The CDR3 protein is CASSYGLAGGNEQFF. As DNA, the CDR3 is TGTGCCAGCAGCTATGGACTAGCGGGAGGCAATGAGCAGTTCTTC.

The chain couples TRBV28 to TRBJ2-3, with TRBD1 matching over 10 bases. The CDR3 runs to 16 residues. Trimming cost V 4 bases and J 1 base; bases outside gene matches: 5. The germline CDR1 and CDR2 sequences are MDHEN and SYDVKM. The chain's CDR3 is CASSSSGTGGTDTQYF. In nucleotides, the CDR3 is TGTGCCAGCAGTTCTTCCGGGACAGGGGGCACAGATACGCAGTATTTT.

J is TRBJ2-1 and V is TRBV7-2; the D is unclear. The V and J ends lost 1 base and 0 bases respectively, with 7 bases between them. Germline V gene lookup returns CDR1 SGHTA and CDR2 FQGNSA. The length of the CDR3 is 15 residues. CDR3 DNA: TGTGCCAGCAGCTTAGACTTCAGCTCCTACAATGAGCAGTTCTTC. Protein product: CASSLDFSSYNEQFF.

This chain joins TRBV9 and TRBJ2-3; 7 nucleotides align to TRBD2. V trimming: 0 bases; J trimming: 5 bases; junction bases outside the gene matches: 9. The CDR3 has 16 residues. The V gene's germline CDR1 is SGDLS and CDR2 YYNGEE. CDR3 coding DNA: TGTGCCAGCAGCGTAGGGGACTACCATCTGGGAGATACGCAGTATTTT. This encodes CASSVGDYHLGDTQYF.

The chain couples TRBV19 to TRBJ2-7; no clear D gene. Germline values: CDR1 LNHDA, CDR2 SQIVND (reference sequence). V lost 0 bases to trimming and J lost 0 bases, with 9 bases between them. The CDR3 loop spans 15 amino acids. The CDR3 region is CASSIDQGYSYEQYF. The CDR3 DNA sequence: TGTGCCAGTAGTATAGATCAAGGTTACTCCTACGAGCAGTACTTC.

In the case of this clone: This same CDR3 is encoded by further DNA sequences in the sample. V gene TRBV5-1 combines with J gene TRBJ2-2, with D uncertain. The V and J ends lost 0 bases and 1 base respectively, with 4 bases between them. This CDR3 comprises 14 residues. Germline CDR1 and CDR2: SGHRS and YFSETQ. The DNA of the CDR3 is TGCGCCAGCAGCTTGGGACAGAACACCGGGGAGCTGTTTTTT. It specifies CASSLGQNTGELFF.

CDR3 protein: CASSSPGQGTEAFF. Written as DNA, the CDR3 is TGTGCCAGCAGTTCCCCGGGACAGGGAACTGAAGCTTTCTTT. V is TRBV6-5 and J is TRBJ1-1, with 9 bases lining up with TRBD1. The length of the CDR3 is 14 residues. With V trimmed by 4 bases and J by 5 bases, 5 bases remained unmatched. Germline CDR1 reads MNHEY; CDR2 reads SVGAGI.

This rearrangement joins TRBV9 to TRBJ2-7; 7 bases agree with TRBD2. Unmatched junction bases numbered 0, after V lost 0 bases and J lost 3 bases. The germline V gene has CDR1 SGDLS and CDR2 YYNGEE. The length of the CDR3 is 13 residues. CDR3 nucleotides: TGTGCCAGCAGCGTAGGCGGGAGCTACGAGCAGTACTTC. Its protein product is CASSVGGSYEQYF.

The chain links TRBV4-1 to TRBJ1-6; D remains ambiguous. The CDR3 runs 16 residues. Germline V gene sequence: CDR1 MGHRA, CDR2 YSYEKL. The germline V and J ends were trimmed by 0 bases and 4 bases, with 10 bases remaining between them. The chain's CDR3 is CASSQDNGLYNSPLHF. The DNA for the CDR3 is TGCGCCAGCAGCCAAGATAACGGGCTTTATAATTCACCCCTCCACTTT.

V gene TRBV27 combines with J gene TRBJ2-7, with 7 bases identical to TRBD2. V shed 0 bases, J shed 3 bases, and the junction held 2 bases outside the gene matches. This CDR3 has 14 amino acids. From germline, CDR1 is MNHEY and CDR2 SMNVEV (reference sequence). CDR3: CASSLSTGGYEQYF. For the CDR3, the DNA is TGTGCCAGCAGTTTATCGACGGGAGGCTACGAGCAGTACTTC.

J is TRBJ1-1 and V is TRBV5-1, with D unresolved. The CDR3 consists of 13 residues. V was cut by 6 bases and J by 5 bases, with 14 bases left in between. Germline V gene sequence: CDR1 SGHRS, CDR2 YFSETQ. The CDR3 sequence: CASKVGRDTEAFF. The CDR3 region has the DNA TGCGCCAGCAAGGTTGGTAGGGATACTGAAGCTTTCTTT.

This rearrangement joins TRBV28 to TRBJ1-2, with no clear D. This CDR3 has 11 amino acids. Between the trimmed V and J ends, which lost 6 bases and 0 bases, there was a span of 2 bases. Germline-derived CDR1 and CDR2 are MDHEN and SYDVKM. CDR3 in DNA: TGTGCCAGCAGGCCTAACTATGGCTACACCTTC. Protein: CASRPNYGYTF.

The rearrangement links TRBV6-5 to TRBJ2-5, with 10 bases fitting TRBD2. From germline, CDR1 is MNHEY and CDR2 SVGAGI. V gave up 6 bases and J gave up 2 bases; unmatched junction bases: 3. The CDR3 extends over 14 amino acids. CDR3 loop: CASRQLAGQETQYF. CDR3 bases: TGTGCCAGCAGGCAACTAGCGGGGCAAGAGACCCAGTACTTC.

The chain has TRBV2 and TRBJ2-3; D unclear. Between the trimmed V and J ends, which lost 2 bases and 6 bases, there was a span of 12 bases. Germline lookup yields CDR1 SNHLY and CDR2 FYNNEI. This CDR3 contains 14 residues. CDR3 DNA: TGTGCCAGCAGTGAAACAGTCTTTGGGGATACGCAGTATTTT. Its protein is CASSETVFGDTQYF.

The chain employs TRBV7-9 and TRBJ1-2; D not resolved. V was clipped by 1 base and J by 2 bases, with 11 bases between them. Per germline, CDR1 SEHNR and CDR2 FQNEAQ (reference sequence). This CDR3 spans 15 amino acids. CDR3 amino acids: CASSLGTSGNYGYTF. The CDR3 DNA reads TGTGCCAGCAGCTTAGGCACTTCGGGAAACTATGGCTACACCTTC.

The chain is built from TRBV5-1 and TRBJ1-1; TRBD1 aligns across 7 bases. The germline V gene has CDR1 SGHRS and CDR2 YFSETQ. CDR3 length equals 14 residues. V dropped 3 bases and J dropped 3; count of bases not matched to a gene: 5. This CDR3 is CASSWTGRDTEAFF. The CDR3, as DNA: TGCGCCAGCAGCTGGACAGGTCGGGACACTGAAGCTTTCTTT.

This clone has just one count. This chain uses TRBV29-1 with TRBJ2-1, with TRBD2 identical over 12 bases. After removal of 4 bases from V and 5 bases from J, the junction contained 3 bases not matched to a gene. The CDR3 is 14 amino acids. Germline loops: CDR1 SQVTM, CDR2 ANQGSEA. CDR3: CSVGRLAGDNEQFF. CDR3 bases: TGCAGCGTTGGGAGACTAGCGGGAGACAATGAGCAGTTCTTC.

The chain couples TRBV18 to TRBJ1-5, with D perhaps TRBD1 (5 bases). Trimming shortened V by 1 base and J by 10 bases, and 11 bases separated the two germline ends. The CDR3 runs 13 residues. The germline V gene has CDR1 KGHSH and CDR2 LQKENI. CDR3 residues: CASSPQGRDPQHF. The CDR3 region has the DNA TGTGCCAGCTCACCACAGGGGAGGGATCCCCAGCATTTT.

The rearrangement uses TRBV7-9 and TRBJ2-7; unclear D gene. Germline V gene lookup returns CDR1 SEHNR and CDR2 FQNEAQ (reference sequence). V dropped 3 bases and J dropped 2 bases, with 5 bases sitting between them. This CDR3 contains 12 residues. The CDR3 DNA reads as TGTGCCAGCAGCTTTACAGCCTACGAGCAGTACTTC. Translating it yields CASSFTAYEQYF. The entire variable domain, with the rest obtained from reference TRBV7-9 and TRBJ2-7, is as follows: DTGVSQNPRHKITKRGQNVTFRCDPISEHNRLYWYRQTLGQGPEFLTYFQNEAQLEKSRLLSDRFSAERPKGSFSTLEIQRTEQGDSAMYLCASSFTAYEQYFGPGTRLTVT.

The sample holds a few counts of this clone. The J gene is TRBJ2-1, the V gene TRBV7-9; D is perhaps TRBD2 (5 bases). V was trimmed by 5 bases and J by 7 bases, leaving 9 bases between them. The CDR3 length is 12 residues. Germline V lookup: CDR1 SEHNR, CDR2 FQNEAQ (reference sequence). The CDR3 protein is CASSQRGNEQFF. CDR3 coding DNA: TGTGCCAGCAGCCAACGGGGAAATGAGCAGTTCTTC. The whole variable domain, filled in from reference TRBV7-9 and TRBJ2-1, reads DTGVSQNPRHKITKRGQNVTFRCDPISEHNRLYWYRQTLGQGPEFLTYFQNEAQLEKSRLLSDRFSAERPKGSFSTLEIQRTEQGDSAMYLCASSQRGNEQFFGPGTRLTVL.